This note documents a single TCR beta chain sequence. What it recognizes is unknown. The PCR was carried out with 60 Vbeta primers and 13 Jbeta primers. The method was immunoSEQ multiplex PCR; TCRdb's version includes in-frame clones alone and lacks a portion of them. The top ten clones hold around 1.3% of a sample with about 170,000 clones, around four fifths of them seen once. This entry belongs to a study of cytomegalovirus exposure and HLA in healthy donors. Study-wide results and limits: The authors excluded some V segments, including TRBV6-2 and TRBV6-3, as indistinguishable. A later analysis linked a missense DCLRE1C variant to TCR beta V- and J-gene trimming. Immune exposure information available was restricted to CMV serostatus.

The CDR3 consists of 15 residues. The germline gives CDR1 LNHDA, CDR2 SQIVND (reference sequence). Losses at the gene ends were 6 bases for V and 0 bases for J; bases not matched to a gene: 4. This chain joins TRBV19 and TRBJ1-3; 8 bases are a match to TRBD1. The sequence derives from a boy aged 2 to 9 in good health and CMV-seronegative. Sequencing used PBMCs. The CDR3 nucleotides read TGTGCCAGTAGCCGGGACAGGAACTCTGGAAACACCATATATTTT. Translating gives CASSRDRNSGNTIYF.